The present TCR beta chain was sequenced within a study of human T cells and chemical hapten exposure. Whole-study context: Patients, a majority of them female, were diagnosed with alopecia areata, totalis or universalis. General study findings and limits: Given that the donors had alopecia, their immune response may differ from that seen in healthy people. Counts of expanded TCRs (at PT1) showed a positive correlation with patch test score.

Time point described: pre-sensitization, week 0. The treatment denotes: therapeutic diphenylcyclopropenone sensitization with weekly scalp DPC. Extraction yielded total RNA from whole blood (unfractionated). TCRdb used MiXCR to reprocess the RACE reads, holding one entry per CDR3 protein. The sample contains some 45,000 distinct CDR3 sequences, about an eighth of which appear only once. This clonotype was found many times. Its antigen is as yet unknown. V lost 0 bases and J lost 2, with 13 bases in between. Per germline, CDR1 SNHLY and CDR2 FYNNEI. The length of the CDR3 is 17 residues. The sequence came from a woman in her twenties or thirties with alopecia areata. Some clones in this sample may be carry-over from other donors' samples. The chain is built from TRBV2 and TRBJ2-2, with D perhaps TRBD1 or TRBD2 (6 bases each). The sample consisted of whole blood, taken in connection with sensitization to the hapten diphenylcyclopropenone (DPC). CDR3 region: CASSEAWGAYNTGELFF. As DNA, the CDR3 is TGTGCCAGCAGTGAAGCATGGGGGGCGTATAACACCGGGGAGCTGTTTTTT. Based on the CDR3 plus reference TRBV2 and TRBJ2-2, the full variable domain is EPEVTQTPSHQVTQMGQEVILRCVPISNHLYFYWYRQILGQKVEFLVSFYNNEISEKSEIFDDQFSVERPDGSNFTLKIRSTKLEDSAMYFCASSEAWGAYNTGELFFGEGSRLTVL.